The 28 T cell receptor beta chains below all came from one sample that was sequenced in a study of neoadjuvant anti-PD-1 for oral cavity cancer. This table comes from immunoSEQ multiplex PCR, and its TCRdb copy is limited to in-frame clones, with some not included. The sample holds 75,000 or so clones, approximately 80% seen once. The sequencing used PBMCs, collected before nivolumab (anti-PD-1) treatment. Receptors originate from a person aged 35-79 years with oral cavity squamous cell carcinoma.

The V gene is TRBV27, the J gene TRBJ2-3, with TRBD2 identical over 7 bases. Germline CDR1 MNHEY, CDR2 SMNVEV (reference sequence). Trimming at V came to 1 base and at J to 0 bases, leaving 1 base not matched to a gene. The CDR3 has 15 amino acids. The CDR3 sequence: CASSLLTSSTDTQYF. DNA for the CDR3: TGTGCCAGCAGTTTATTGACTAGCAGCACAGATACGCAGTATTTT.

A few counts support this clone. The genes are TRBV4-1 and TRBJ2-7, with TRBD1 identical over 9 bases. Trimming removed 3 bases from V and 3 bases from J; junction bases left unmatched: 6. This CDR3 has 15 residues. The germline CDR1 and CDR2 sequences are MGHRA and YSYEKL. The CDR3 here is CASSHSGTGFYEQYF. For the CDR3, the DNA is TGCGCCAGCAGCCACTCCGGGACAGGGTTCTACGAGCAGTACTTC.

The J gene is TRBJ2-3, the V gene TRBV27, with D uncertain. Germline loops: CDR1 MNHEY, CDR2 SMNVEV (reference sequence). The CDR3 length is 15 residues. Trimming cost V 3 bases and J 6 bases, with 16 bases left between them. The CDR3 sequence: CASSLVEPIADTQYF. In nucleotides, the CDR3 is TGTGCCAGCAGTTTGGTAGAGCCCATAGCTGATACGCAGTATTTT.

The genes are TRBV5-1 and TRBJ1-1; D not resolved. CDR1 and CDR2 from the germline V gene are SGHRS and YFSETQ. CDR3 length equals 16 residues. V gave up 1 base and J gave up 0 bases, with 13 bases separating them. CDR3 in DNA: TGCGCCAGCAGCTTGTCCCGGGTTTCTTTGAACACTGAAGCTTTCTTT. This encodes CASSLSRVSLNTEAFF.

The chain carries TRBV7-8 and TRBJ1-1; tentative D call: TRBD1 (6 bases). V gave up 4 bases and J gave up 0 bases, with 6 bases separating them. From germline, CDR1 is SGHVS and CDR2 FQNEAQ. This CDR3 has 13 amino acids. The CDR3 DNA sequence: TGTGCCAGCAGCTGGACAGTGAACACTGAAGCTTTCTTT. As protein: CASSWTVNTEAFF.

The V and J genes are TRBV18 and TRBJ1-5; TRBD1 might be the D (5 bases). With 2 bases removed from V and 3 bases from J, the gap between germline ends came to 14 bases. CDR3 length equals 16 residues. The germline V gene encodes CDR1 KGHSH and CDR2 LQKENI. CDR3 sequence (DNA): TGTGCCAGCTCACCAATGGAAACAGGTGCCAATCAGCCCCAGCATTTT. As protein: CASSPMETGANQPQHF.

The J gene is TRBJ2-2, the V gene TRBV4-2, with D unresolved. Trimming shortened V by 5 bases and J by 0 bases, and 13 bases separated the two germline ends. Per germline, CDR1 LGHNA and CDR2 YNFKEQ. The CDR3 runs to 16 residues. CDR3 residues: CASSAPRGANTGELFF. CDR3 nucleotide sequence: TGTGCCAGCAGCGCGCCAAGAGGCGCGAACACCGGGGAGCTGTTTTTT.

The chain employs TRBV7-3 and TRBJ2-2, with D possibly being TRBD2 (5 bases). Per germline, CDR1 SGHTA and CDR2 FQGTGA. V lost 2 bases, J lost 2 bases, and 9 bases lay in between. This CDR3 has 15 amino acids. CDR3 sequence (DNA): TGTGCCAGCAGCTTATTAGGACTCAACACCGGGGAGCTGTTTTTT. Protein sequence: CASSLLGLNTGELFF.

The DNA for the CDR3 is TGTGCCTGGCACAGGGGGCAACGAGTCACTGAAGCTTTCTTT. This codes for CAWHRGQRVTEAFF. The gene calls are TRBV30 and TRBJ1-1, with 9 bases aligning to TRBD1. Germline CDR1 is GTSNPN and CDR2 is SVGIG (reference sequence). The CDR3 consists of 14 residues. V was pared by 5 bases and J by 4 bases, with 8 bases of the junction left unmatched. The full variable domain, completed using reference TRBV30 and TRBJ1-1, is SQTIHQWPATLVQPVGSPLSLECTVEGTSNPNLYWYRQAAGRGLQLLFYSVGIGQISSEVPQNLSASRPQDRQFILSSKKLLLSDSGFYLCAWHRGQRVTEAFFGQGTRLTVV.

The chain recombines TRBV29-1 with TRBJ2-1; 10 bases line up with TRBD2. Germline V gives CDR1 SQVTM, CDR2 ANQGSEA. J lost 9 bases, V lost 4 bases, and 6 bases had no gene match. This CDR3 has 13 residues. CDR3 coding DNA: TGCAGCGTTGTGGCTAGCGGGAGCCCTGAGCAGTTCTTC. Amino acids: CSVVASGSPEQFF.

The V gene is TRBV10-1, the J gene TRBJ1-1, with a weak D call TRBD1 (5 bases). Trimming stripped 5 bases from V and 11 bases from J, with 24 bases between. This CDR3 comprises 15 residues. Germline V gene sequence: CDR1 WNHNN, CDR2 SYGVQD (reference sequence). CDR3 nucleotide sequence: TGCGCCAGCAGTCCCGGGACCGCAGGAGGGCTGGGGGCTTTCTTT. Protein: CASSPGTAGGLGAFF.

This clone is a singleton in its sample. The CDR3 DNA reads as TGCGCCAGCCAGGGGGCAAGCAATCAGCCCCAGCATTTT. Amino acids: CASQGASNQPQHF. The chain recombines TRBV10-2 with TRBJ1-5; 8 nucleotides agree with TRBD1. V shed 8 bases, J shed 1 base, and the junction held 1 base outside the gene matches. In germline, CDR1 is WSHSY, CDR2 SAAADI. This CDR3 spans 13 amino acids.

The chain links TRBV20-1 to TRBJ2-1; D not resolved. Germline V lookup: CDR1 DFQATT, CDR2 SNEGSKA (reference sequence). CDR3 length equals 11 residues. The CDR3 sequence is CSLPRHNEQFF. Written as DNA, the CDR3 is TGCAGCCTCCCGCGGCACAATGAGCAGTTCTTC.

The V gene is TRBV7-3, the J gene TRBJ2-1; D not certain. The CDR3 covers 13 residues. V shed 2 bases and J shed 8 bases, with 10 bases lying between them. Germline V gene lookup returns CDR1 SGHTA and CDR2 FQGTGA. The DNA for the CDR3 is TGTGCCAGCAGCTTATTGACCCGCGATGAGCAGTTCTTC. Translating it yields CASSLLTRDEQFF. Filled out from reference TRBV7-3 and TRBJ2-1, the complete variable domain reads GAGVSQTPSNKVTEKGKYVELRCDPISGHTALYWYRQSLGQGPEFLIYFQGTGAADDSGLPNDRFFAVRPEGSVSTLKIQRTERGDSAVYLCASSLLTRDEQFFGPGTRLTVL.

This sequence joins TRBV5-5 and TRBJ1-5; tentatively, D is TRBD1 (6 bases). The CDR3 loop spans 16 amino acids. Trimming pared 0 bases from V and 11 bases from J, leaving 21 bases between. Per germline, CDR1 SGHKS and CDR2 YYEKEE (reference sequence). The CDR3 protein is CASSLGGIGGSWAQHF. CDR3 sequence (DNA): TGTGCCAGCAGCTTGGGTGGGATAGGGGGTTCATGGGCCCAGCATTTT.

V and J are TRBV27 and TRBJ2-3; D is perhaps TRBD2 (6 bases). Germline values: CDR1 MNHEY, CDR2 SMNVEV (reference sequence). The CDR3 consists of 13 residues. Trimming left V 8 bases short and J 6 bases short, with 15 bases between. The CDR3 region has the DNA TGTGCCAGCGGGGGGTCTACTGCGGATACGCAGTATTTT. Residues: CASGGSTADTQYF.

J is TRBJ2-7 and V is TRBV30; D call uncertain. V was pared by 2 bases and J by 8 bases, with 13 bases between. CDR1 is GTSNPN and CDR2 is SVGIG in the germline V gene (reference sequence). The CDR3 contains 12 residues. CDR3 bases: TGTGCCTGGAGTCCCGTAGACCAGAAGCAGTACTTC. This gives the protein CAWSPVDQKQYF.

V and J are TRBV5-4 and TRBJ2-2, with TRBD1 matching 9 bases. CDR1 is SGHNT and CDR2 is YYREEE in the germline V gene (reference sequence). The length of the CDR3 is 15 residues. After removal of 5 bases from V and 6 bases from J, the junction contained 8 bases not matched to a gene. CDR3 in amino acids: CASRQSGQGAGELFF. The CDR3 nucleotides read TGTGCCAGCAGACAGTCGGGACAGGGCGCCGGGGAGCTGTTTTTT.

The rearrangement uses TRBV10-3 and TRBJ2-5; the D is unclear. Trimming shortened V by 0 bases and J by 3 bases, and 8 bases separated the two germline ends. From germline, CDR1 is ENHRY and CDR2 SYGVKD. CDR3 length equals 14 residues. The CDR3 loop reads CAISESGFEETQYF. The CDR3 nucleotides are TGTGCCATCAGTGAGTCGGGTTTTGAAGAGACCCAGTACTTC.

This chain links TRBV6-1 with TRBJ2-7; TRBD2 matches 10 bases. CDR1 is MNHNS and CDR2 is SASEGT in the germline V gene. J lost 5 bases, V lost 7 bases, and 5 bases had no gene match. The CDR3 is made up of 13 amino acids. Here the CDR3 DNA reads TGTGCCAGCAATCTAGCGGGAGTTGACGAGCAGTACTTC. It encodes CASNLAGVDEQYF.

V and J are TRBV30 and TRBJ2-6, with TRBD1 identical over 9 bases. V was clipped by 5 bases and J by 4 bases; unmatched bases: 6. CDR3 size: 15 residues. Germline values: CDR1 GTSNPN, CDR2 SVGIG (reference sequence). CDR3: CAWCGQGSGANVLTF. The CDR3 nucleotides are TGTGCCTGGTGCGGACAGGGGTCGGGGGCCAACGTCCTGACTTTC.

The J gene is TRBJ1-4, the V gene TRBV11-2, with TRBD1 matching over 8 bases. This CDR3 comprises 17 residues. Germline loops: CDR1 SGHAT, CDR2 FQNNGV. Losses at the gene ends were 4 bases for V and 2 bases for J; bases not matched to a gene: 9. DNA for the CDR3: TGTGCCAGCAGCTCATCATCAGGGGGCGTTACTAATGAAAAACTGTTTTTT. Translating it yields CASSSSSGGVTNEKLFF.

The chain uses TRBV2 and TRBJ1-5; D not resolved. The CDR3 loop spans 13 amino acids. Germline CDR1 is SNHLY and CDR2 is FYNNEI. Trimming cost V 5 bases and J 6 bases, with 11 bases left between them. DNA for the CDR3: TGTGCCAGCAGTATGGGTTATGCTCAGCCCCAGCATTTT. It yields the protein CASSMGYAQPQHF.

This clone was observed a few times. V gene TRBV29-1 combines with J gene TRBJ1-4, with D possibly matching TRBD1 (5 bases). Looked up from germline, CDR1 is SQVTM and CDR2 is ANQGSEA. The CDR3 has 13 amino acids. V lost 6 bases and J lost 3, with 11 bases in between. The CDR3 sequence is CSVLRGANEKLFF. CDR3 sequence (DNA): TGCAGCGTCCTTAGGGGTGCTAATGAAAAACTGTTTTTT.

In nucleotides, the CDR3 is TGTGCCAGCAGCCCATCGACAGGGGCCTATGGCTACACCTTC. Protein product: CASSPSTGAYGYTF. The V call is TRBV5-8, the J call TRBJ1-2, with 8 nucleotides matching TRBD1. The J segment lost 4 bases and the V segment lost 4 bases, leaving 6 bases of the junction unmatched. CDR3 length: 14 amino acids. Germline V gene sequence: CDR1 SGHTS, CDR2 YDEGEE.

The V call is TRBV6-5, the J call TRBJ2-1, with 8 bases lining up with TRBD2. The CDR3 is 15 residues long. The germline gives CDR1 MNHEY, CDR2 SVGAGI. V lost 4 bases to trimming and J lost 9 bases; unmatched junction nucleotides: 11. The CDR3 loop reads CASSWDGRAGGEQFF. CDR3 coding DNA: TGTGCCAGCAGTTGGGACGGGAGGGCCGGGGGTGAGCAGTTCTTC.

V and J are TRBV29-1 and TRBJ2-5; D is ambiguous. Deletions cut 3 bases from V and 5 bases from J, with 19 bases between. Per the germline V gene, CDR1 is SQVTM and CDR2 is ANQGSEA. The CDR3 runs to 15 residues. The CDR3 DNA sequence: TGCAGCGTTGACCATGACCTTTCAGGAAGGGAGACCCAGTACTTC. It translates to CSVDHDLSGRETQYF.

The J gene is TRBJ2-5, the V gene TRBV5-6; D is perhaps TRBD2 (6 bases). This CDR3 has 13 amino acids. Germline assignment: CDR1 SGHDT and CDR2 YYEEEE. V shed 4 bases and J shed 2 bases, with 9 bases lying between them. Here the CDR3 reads CASSMGRQETQYF. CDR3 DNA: TGTGCCAGCAGCATGGGGAGGCAAGAGACCCAGTACTTC.